This TCR beta chain was observed in a study of blood T cell repertoires in COVID-19. Study overall: Sites in the United States, Italy and Spain provided acute and convalescent COVID-19 samples.

In the authors' workflow: Amplification with reference gene primers provided the estimates of nucleated cell counts. Some clones are missing from TCRdb's copy, which holds only in-frame ones; the method was immunoSEQ multiplex PCR. The V and J calls and clone size are taken from that table; D and trimming were inferred from the DNA. Of approximately 260,000 clones listed, 85% to 90% are singletons. The V segment lost 3 bases and the J segment 7 bases; nucleotides outside the gene matches: 8. This CDR3 has 15 residues. From germline, CDR1 is LGHDT and CDR2 YNNKEL (reference sequence). The material sequenced was peripheral blood. The TCR comes from a woman aged 40 to 50 with acute or convalescent COVID-19. The chain employs TRBV3-1 (or the pseudogene TRBV3-2) and TRBJ1-2; 10 bases fit TRBD1. The CDR3 here is CASSQGTGVVGGYTF. As DNA, the CDR3 is TGTGCCAGCAGCCAGGGGACAGGGGTCGTCGGTGGCTACACCTTC.